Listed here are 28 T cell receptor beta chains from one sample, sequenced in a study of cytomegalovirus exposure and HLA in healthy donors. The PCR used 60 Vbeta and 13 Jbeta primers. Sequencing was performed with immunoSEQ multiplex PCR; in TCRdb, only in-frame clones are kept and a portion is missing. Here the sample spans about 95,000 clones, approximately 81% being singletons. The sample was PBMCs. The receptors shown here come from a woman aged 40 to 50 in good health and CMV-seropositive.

CDR3 DNA: TGTGCCAGCAGTTTGTTAGCGGGAGAAGGTGGCACAGATACGCAGTATTTT. Protein product: CASSLLAGEGGTDTQYF. V is TRBV27 and J is TRBJ2-3; 9 nucleotides line up with TRBD2. V was pared by 3 bases and J by 1 base, with 8 bases of the junction left unmatched. CDR1 and CDR2 from the germline V gene are MNHEY and SMNVEV (reference sequence). The CDR3 is made up of 17 amino acids.

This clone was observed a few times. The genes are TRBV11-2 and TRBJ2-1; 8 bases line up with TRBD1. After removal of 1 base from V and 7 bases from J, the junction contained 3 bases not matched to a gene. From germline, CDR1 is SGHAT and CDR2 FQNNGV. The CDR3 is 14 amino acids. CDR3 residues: CASSLAGGENEQFF. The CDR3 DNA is TGTGCCAGCAGCTTAGCAGGGGGCGAGAATGAGCAGTTCTTC. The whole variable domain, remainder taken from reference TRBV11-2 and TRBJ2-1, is EAGVAQSPRYKIIEKRQSVAFWCNPISGHATLYWYQQILGQGPKLLIQFQNNGVVDDSQLPKDRFSAERLKGVDSTLKIQPAKLEDSAVYLCASSLAGGENEQFFGPGTRLTVL.

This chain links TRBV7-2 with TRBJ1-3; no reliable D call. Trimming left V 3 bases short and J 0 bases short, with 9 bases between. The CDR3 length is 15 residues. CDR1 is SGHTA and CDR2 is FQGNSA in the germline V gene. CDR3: CASSFGTSSGNTIYF. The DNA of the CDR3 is TGTGCCAGCAGCTTTGGCACCAGCTCTGGAAACACCATATATTTT.

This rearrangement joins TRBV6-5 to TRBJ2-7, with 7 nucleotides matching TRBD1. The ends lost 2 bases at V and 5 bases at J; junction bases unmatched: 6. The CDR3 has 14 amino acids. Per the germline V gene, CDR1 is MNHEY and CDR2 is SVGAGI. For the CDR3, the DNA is TGTGCCAGCAGTTACAACAGGGGATTCCACGAGCAGTACTTC. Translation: CASSYNRGFHEQYF.

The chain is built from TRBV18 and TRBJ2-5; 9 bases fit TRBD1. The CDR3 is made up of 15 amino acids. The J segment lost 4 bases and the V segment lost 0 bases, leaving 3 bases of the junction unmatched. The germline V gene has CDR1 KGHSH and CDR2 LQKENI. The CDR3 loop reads CASSPPGQGGETQYF. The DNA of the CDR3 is TGTGCCAGCTCACCACCGGGACAGGGCGGAGAGACCCAGTACTTC.

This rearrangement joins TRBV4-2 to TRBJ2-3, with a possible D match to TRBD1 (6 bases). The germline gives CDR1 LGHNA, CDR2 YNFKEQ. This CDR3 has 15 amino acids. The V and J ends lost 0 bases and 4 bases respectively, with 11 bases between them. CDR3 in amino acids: CASSQDIEGADTQYF. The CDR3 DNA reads TGTGCCAGCAGCCAAGATATAGAGGGGGCAGATACGCAGTATTTT.

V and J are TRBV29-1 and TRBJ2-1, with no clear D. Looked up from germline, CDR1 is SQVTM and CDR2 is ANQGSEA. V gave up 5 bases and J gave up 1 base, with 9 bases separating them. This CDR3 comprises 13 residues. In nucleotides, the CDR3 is TGCAGCGTTCCGACATGGTCCTACAATGAGCAGTTCTTC. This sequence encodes CSVPTWSYNEQFF.

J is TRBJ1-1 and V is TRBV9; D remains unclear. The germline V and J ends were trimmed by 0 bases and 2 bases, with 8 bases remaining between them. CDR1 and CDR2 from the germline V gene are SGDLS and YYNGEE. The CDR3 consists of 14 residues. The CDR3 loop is CASSVGNTNTEAFF. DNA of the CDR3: TGTGCCAGCAGCGTAGGAAACACAAACACTGAAGCTTTCTTT.

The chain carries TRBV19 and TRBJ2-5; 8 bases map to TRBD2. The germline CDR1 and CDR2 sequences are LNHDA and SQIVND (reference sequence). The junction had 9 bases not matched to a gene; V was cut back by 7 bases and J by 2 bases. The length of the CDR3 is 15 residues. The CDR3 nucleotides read TGTGCCAGTAATCTAGCGGGCGCCAGGCAAGAGACCCAGTACTTC. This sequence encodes CASNLAGARQETQYF. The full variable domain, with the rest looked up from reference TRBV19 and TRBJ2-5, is DGGITQSPKYLFRKEGQNVTLSCEQNLNHDAMYWYRQDPGQGLRLIYYSQIVNDFQKGDIAEGYSVSREKKESFPLTVTSAQKNPTAFYLCASNLAGARQETQYFGPGTRLLVL.

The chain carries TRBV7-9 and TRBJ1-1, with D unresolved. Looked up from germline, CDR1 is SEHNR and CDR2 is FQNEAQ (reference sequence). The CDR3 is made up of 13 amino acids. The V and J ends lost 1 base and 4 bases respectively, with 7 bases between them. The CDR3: CASSLEEATEAFF. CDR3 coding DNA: TGTGCCAGCAGCTTAGAAGAGGCCACTGAAGCTTTCTTT.

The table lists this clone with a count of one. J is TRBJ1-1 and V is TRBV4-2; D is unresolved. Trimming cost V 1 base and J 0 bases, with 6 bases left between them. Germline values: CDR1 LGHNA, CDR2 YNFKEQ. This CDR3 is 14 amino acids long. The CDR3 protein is CASSQGSVNTEAFF. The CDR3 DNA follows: TGTGCCAGCAGCCAAGGGTCGGTGAACACTGAAGCTTTCTTT.

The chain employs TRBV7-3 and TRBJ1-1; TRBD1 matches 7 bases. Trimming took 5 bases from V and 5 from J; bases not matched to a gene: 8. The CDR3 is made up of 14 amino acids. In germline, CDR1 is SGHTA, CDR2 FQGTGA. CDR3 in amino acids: CASSRTGQGTEAFF. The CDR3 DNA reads TGTGCCAGCAGCAGGACAGGCCAAGGGACTGAAGCTTTCTTT. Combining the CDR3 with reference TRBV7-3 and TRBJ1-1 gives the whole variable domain GAGVSQTPSNKVTEKGKYVELRCDPISGHTALYWYRQSLGQGPEFLIYFQGTGAADDSGLPNDRFFAVRPEGSVSTLKIQRTERGDSAVYLCASSRTGQGTEAFFGQGTRLTVV.

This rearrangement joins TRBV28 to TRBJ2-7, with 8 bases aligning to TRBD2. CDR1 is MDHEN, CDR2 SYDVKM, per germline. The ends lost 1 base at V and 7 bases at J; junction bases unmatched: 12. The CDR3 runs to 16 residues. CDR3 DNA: TGTGCCAGCAGTTTATCCCCCGGGACTAGGTCGGGTGAGCAGTACTTC. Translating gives CASSLSPGTRSGEQYF. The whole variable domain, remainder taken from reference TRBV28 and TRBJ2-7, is DVKVTQSSRYLVKRTGEKVFLECVQDMDHENMFWYRQDPGLGLRLIYFSYDVKMKEKGDIPEGYSVSREKKERFSLILESASTNQTSMYLCASSLSPGTRSGEQYFGPGTRLTVT.

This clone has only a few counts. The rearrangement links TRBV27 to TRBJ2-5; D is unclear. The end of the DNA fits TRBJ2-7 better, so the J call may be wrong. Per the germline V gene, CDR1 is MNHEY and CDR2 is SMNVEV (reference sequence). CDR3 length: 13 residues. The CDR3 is CASRPAGAREQYF. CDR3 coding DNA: TGTGCCAGCAGACCTGCCGGTGCCCGCGAGCAGTACTTC.

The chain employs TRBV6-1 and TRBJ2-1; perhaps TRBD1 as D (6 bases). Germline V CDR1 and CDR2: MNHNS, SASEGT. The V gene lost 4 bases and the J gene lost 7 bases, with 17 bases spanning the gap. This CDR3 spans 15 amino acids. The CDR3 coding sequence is TGTGCCAGCAGTGCCTCAGGGGAACCTACAAATGAGCAGTTCTTC. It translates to CASSASGEPTNEQFF.

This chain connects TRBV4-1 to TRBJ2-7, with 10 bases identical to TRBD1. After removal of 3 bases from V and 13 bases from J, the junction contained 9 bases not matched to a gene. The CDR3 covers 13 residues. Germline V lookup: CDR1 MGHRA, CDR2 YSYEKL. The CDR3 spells CASSHRDRGHLYF. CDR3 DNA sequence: TGCGCCAGCAGCCATAGGGACAGGGGTCACCTTTACTTC.

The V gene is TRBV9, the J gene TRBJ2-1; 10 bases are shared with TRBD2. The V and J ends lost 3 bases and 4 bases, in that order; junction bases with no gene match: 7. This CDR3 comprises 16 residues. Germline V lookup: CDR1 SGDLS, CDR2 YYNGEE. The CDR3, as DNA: TGTGCCAGCAGCGCCCTGACTAGCGGGCGTTACAATGAGCAGTTCTTC. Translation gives CASSALTSGRYNEQFF.

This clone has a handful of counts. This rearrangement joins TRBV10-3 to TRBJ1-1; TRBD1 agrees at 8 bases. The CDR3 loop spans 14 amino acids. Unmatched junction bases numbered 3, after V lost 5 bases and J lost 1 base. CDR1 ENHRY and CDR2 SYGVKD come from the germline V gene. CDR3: CAISQGAENTEAFF. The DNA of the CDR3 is TGTGCCATCAGTCAGGGGGCTGAGAACACTGAAGCTTTCTTT.

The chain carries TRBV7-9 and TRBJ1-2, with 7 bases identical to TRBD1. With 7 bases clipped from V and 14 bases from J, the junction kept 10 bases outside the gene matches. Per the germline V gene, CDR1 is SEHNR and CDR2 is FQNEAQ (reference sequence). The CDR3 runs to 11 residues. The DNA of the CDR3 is TGTGCCAGCAACCTGGACAGGTTACAGACCTTC. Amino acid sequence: CASNLDRLQTF.

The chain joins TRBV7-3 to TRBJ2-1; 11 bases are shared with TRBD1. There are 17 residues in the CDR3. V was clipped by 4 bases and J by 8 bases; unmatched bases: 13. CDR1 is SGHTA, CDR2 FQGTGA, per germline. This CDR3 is CASSWDSRDRGWDEQFF. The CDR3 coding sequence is TGTGCCAGCAGCTGGGACTCCCGGGACAGGGGGTGGGATGAGCAGTTCTTC.

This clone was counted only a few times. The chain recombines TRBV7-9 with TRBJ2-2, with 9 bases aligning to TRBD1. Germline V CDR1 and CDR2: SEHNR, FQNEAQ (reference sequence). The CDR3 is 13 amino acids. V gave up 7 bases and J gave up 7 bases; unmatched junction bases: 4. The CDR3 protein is CASKDRGDGELFF. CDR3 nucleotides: TGTGCCAGCAAGGACAGGGGTGACGGGGAGCTGTTTTTT.

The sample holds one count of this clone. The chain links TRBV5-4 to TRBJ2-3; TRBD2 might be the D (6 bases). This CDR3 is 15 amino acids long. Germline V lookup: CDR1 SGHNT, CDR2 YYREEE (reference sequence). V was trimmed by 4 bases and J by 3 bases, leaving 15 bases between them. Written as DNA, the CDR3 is TGTGCCAGCAGCCCCGATCCGGGGGTGACAGATACGCAGTATTTT. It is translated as CASSPDPGVTDTQYF. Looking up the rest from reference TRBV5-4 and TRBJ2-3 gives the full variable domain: ETGVTQSPTHLIKTRGQQVTLRCSSQSGHNTVSWYQQALGQGPQFIFQYYREEENGRGNFPPRFSGLQFPNYSSELNVNALELDDSALYLCASSPDPGVTDTQYFGPGTRLTVL.

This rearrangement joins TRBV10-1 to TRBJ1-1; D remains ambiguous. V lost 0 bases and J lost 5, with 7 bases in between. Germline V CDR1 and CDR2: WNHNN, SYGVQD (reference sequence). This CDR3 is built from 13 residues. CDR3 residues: CASSESPGTEAFF. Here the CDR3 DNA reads TGCGCCAGCAGTGAGTCGCCGGGGACTGAAGCTTTCTTT.

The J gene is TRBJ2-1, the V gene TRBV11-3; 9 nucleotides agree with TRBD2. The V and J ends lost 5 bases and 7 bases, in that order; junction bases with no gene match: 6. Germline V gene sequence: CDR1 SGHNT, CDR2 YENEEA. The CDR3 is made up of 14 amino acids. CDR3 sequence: CASSQRTSVNEQFF. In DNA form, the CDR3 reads TGTGCCAGCAGCCAACGGACTAGCGTAAATGAGCAGTTCTTC. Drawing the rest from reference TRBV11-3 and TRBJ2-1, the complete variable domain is EAGVVQSPRYKIIEKKQPVAFWCNPISGHNTLYWYLQNLGQGPELLIRYENEEAVDDSQLPKDRFSAERLKGVDSTLKIQPAELGDSAVYLCASSQRTSVNEQFFGPGTRLTVL.

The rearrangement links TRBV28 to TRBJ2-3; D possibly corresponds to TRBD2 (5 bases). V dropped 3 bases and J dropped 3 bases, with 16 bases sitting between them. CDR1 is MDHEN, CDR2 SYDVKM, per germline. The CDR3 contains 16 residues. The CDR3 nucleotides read TGTGCCAGCAGTTTTCTAGCATTTGGTGGGACAGATACGCAGTATTTT. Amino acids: CASSFLAFGGTDTQYF.

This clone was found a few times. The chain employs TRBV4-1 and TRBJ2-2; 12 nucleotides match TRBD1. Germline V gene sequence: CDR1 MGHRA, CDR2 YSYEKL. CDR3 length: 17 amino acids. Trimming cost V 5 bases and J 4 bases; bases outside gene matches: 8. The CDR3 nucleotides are TGCGCCAGCAGCTGGGACAGGGGGCCAGGGAGCACCGGGGAGCTGTTTTTT. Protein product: CASSWDRGPGSTGELFF.

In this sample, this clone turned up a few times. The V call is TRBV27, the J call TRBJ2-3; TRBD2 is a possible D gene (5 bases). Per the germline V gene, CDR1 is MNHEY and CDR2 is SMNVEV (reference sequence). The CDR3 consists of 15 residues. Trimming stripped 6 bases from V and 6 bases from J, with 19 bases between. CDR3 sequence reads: CASRVTPWGADTQYF. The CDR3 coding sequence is TGTGCCAGCAGAGTTACGCCCTGGGGAGCCGATACGCAGTATTTT.

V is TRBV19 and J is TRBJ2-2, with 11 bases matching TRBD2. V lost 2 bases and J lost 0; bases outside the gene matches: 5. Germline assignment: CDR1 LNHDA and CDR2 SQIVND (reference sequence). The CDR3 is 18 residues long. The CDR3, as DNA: TGTGCCAGTAGTATACAAGGTAGCGGGAGGGCGAACACCGGGGAGCTGTTTTTT. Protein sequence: CASSIQGSGRANTGELFF.